This paragraph covers one T cell receptor (beta chain) sequence. These data originate in a study of blood T cell repertoires in COVID-19. Study information: In each case, the material was cDNA or gDNA derived from T cells, B-cell-depleted T cells, or PBMCs.

CDR1 and CDR2 from the germline V gene are SGHRS and YFSETQ. There are 14 residues in the CDR3. The V and J ends lost 7 bases and 0 bases respectively, with 14 bases between them. The table came from immunoSEQ multiplex PCR; TCRdb's copy has only in-frame clones and leaves some out. The table records around 240,000 clones, about 80% of them present only once. Sequencing input: peripheral blood. This clonotype was obtained from a woman older than 75 with acute or convalescent COVID-19. The V call is TRBV5-1, the J call TRBJ2-7, with D possibly TRBD2 on 6 matching bases. CDR3 DNA: TGCGCCAGCGGGCGGGGCGCAAGCTCCTACGAGCAGTACTTC. It translates to CASGRGASSYEQYF.